The clone carrying this TCR beta chain is categorized as medium-sized. These data belong to a study of tumor-infiltrating lymphocytes in primary liver carcinoma. Across the study: The five patients, who were men and women, ranged in age from 30 to 69 years. Samples returned roughly 3.65 to 7.13 million productive TCRbeta reads, a yield that was similar across tissue types.

Taking about 18-30 mg of unsorted bulk tissue, the authors co-extracted RNA and DNA. Surgical resection served as treatment for the primary liver carcinoma of these patients. The patients lived with chronic HBV infection and had not yet received any treatment. From 500 ng of total RNA, TCR beta-specific cDNA was reverse-transcribed using a constant-region primer. Libraries for TCR beta were built through three nested multiplex PCR rounds, which together made up a slightly modified ARM-PCR procedure. TCRdb re-called the multiplex PCR reads with MiXCR, one entry per CDR3 protein. Altogether 40,000 to 55,000 distinct CDR3 sequences are present, less than 75% being singletons, with the ten largest covering just under 30%. Specimen: liver tumor tissue from sampling region 5. Indicated subset: tumor region T5, tumor centre. The sequence was collected from a man between 40 and 49 years old with primary liver carcinoma and hepatitis B virus infection.

The CDR3: CASSLGGASYEQYF. CDR3 nucleotide sequence: TGTGCCAGCAGCTTGGGCGGGGCGTCCTACGAGCAGTACTTC. The chain employs TRBV11-1 and TRBJ2-7, with D possibly matching TRBD2 (6 bases). V dropped 3 bases and J dropped 1 base, with 10 bases sitting between them. In germline, CDR1 is SGHAT, CDR2 FQDESV (reference sequence). The CDR3 is made up of 14 amino acids.